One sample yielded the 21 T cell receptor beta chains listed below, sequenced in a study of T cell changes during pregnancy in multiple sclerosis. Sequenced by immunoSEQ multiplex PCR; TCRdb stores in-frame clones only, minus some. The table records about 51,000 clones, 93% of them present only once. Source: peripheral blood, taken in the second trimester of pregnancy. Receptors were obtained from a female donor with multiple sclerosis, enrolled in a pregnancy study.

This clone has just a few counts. The CDR3 region has the DNA TGTGCCAGCAGCGGGGGGACTAGCGGGACTAGCACAGATACGCAGTATTTT. Its translation: CASSGGTSGTSTDTQYF. The V gene is TRBV9, the J gene TRBJ2-3, with TRBD2 matching over 13 bases. Per germline, CDR1 SGDLS and CDR2 YYNGEE. This CDR3 spans 17 amino acids. Trimming at V came to 3 bases and at J to 0 bases, leaving 4 bases not matched to a gene.

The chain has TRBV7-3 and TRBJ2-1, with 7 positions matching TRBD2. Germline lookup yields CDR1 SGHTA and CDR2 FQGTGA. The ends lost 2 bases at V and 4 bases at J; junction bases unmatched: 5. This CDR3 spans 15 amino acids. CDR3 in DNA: TGTGCCAGCAGCTTATTGGCGGGAGATTACAATGAGCAGTTCTTC. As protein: CASSLLAGDYNEQFF.

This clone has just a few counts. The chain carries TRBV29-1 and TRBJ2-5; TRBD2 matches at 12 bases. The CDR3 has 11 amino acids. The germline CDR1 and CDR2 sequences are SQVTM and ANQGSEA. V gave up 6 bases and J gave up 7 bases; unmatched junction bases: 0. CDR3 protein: CSVLAGGTQYF. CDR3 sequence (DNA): TGCAGCGTACTAGCGGGAGGGACCCAGTACTTC. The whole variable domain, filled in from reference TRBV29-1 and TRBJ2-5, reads SAVISQKPSRDICQRGTSLTIQCQVDSQVTMMFWYRQQPGQSLTLIATANQGSEATYESGFVIDKFPISRPNLTFSTLTVSNMSPEDSSIYLCSVLAGGTQYFGPGTRLLVL.

The CDR3 spells CASSQNRDRGEQYF. The DNA for the CDR3 is TGTGCCAGCAGCCAAAACCGGGACAGGGGCGAGCAGTACTTC. The J gene is TRBJ2-7, the V gene TRBV28; 10 bases map to TRBD1. Germline CDR1 and CDR2: MDHEN and SYDVKM. This CDR3 contains 14 residues. After removal of 6 bases from V and 6 bases from J, the junction contained 8 bases not matched to a gene.

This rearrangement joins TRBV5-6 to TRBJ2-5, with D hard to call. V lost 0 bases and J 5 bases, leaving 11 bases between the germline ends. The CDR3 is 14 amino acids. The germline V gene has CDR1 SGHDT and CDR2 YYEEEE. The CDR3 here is CASSLGPPPETQYF. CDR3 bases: TGTGCCAGCAGCTTGGGGCCGCCCCCTGAGACCCAGTACTTC.

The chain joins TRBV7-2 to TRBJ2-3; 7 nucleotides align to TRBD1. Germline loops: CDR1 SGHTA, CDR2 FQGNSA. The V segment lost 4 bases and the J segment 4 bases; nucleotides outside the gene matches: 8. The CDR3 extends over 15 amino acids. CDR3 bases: TGTGCCAGCAGCTCCGAGGGGGCCTGGGCAGATACGCAGTATTTT. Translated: CASSSEGAWADTQYF.

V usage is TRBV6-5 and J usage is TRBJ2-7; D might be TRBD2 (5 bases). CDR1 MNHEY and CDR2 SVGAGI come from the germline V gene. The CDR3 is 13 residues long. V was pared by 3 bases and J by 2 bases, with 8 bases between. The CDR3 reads CASSYLAAYEQYF. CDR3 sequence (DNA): TGTGCCAGCAGTTATCTAGCCGCCTACGAGCAGTACTTC.

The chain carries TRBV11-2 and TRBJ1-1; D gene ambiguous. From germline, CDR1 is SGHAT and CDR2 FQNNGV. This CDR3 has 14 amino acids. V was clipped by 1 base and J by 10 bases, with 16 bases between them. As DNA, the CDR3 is TGTGCCAGCAGCTTAGTCACGGGTCCATCGTCAGCTTTCTTT. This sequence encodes CASSLVTGPSSAFF.

The CDR3 DNA sequence: TGTGCCAGCAGCCGAGGCCAGGGGACCTACGAGCAGTACTTC. It specifies CASSRGQGTYEQYF. The rearrangement uses TRBV5-8 and TRBJ2-7; tentative D call: TRBD1 (6 bases). Germline V gives CDR1 SGHTS, CDR2 YDEGEE. This CDR3 is 14 amino acids long. The V end lost 4 bases, the J end lost 2 bases, and 13 bases lay between the germline ends.

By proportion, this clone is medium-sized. The CDR3 DNA is TGCGCCAGCAGCCCGGGGACAGGCAATCAGCCCCAGCATTTT. This translates into CASSPGTGNQPQHF. The chain uses TRBV4-3 and TRBJ1-5, with TRBD1 matching over 7 bases. The germline V gene has CDR1 LGHNA and CDR2 YSLEER. The CDR3 runs 14 residues. Unmatched junction bases numbered 2, after V lost 4 bases and J lost 2 bases.

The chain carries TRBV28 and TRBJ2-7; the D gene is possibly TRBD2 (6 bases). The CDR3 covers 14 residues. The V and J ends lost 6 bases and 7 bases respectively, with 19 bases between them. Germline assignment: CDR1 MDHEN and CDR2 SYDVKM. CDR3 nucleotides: TGTGCCAGCAGCCGAGATCGGCGGGAATCAGAGCAGTACTTC. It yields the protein CASSRDRRESEQYF. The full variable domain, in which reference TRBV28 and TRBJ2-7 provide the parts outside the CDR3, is DVKVTQSSRYLVKRTGEKVFLECVQDMDHENMFWYRQDPGLGLRLIYFSYDVKMKEKGDIPEGYSVSREKKERFSLILESASTNQTSMYLCASSRDRRESEQYFGPGTRLTVT.

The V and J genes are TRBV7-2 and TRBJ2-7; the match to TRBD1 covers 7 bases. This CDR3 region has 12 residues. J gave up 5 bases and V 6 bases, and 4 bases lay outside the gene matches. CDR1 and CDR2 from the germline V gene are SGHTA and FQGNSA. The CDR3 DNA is TGTGCCAGCAGTTTCGGGACAGACGAGCAGTACTTC. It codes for CASSFGTDEQYF.

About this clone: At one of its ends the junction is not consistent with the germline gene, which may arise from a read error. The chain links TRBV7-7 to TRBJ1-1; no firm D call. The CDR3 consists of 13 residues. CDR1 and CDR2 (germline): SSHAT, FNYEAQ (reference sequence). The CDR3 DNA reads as TGTGCTAGCAGCCTACGGGGGAACACTGAAGCTTTCTTT. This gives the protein CASSLRGNTEAFF.

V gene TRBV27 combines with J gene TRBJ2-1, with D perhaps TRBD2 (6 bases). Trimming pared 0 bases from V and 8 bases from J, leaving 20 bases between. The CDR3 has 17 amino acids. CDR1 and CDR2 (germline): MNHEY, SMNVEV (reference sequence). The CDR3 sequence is CASSLSIRESKLDEQFF. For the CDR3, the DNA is TGTGCCAGCAGTTTATCGATTCGGGAGTCTAAGTTAGATGAGCAGTTCTTC.

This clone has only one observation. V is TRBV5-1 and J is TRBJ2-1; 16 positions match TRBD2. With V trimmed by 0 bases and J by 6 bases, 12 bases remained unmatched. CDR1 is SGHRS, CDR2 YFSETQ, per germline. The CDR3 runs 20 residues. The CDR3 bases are TGCGCCAGCAGCTTGGAGGCATCGGGGACTAGCGGGAGGGCCGGCAATGAGCAGTTCTTC. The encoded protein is CASSLEASGTSGRAGNEQFF.

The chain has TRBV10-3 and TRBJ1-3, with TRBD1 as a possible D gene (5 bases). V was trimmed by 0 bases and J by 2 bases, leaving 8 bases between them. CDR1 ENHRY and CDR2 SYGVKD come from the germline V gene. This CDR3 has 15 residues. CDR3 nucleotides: TGTGCCATCAGTGAGTCCGGGGGAACTGGAAACACCATATATTTT. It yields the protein CAISESGGTGNTIYF.

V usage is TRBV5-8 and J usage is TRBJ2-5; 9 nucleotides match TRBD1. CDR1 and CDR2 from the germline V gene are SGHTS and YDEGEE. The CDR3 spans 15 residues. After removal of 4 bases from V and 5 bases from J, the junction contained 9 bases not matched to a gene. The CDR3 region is CASSPGQGGDETQYF. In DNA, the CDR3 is TGTGCCAGCAGCCCGGGACAGGGTGGGGACGAGACCCAGTACTTC.

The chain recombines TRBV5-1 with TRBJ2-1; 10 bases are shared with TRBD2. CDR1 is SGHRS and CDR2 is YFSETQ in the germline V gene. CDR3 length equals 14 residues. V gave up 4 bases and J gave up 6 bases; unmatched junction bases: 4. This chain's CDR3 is CASSPWTSGNEQFF. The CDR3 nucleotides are TGCGCCAGCAGCCCATGGACTAGCGGCAATGAGCAGTTCTTC.

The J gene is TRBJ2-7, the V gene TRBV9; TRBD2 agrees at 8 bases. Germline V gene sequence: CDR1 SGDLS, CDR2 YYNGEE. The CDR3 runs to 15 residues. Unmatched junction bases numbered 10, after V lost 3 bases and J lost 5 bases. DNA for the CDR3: TGTGCCAGCAGCGCGGACCCCGGGACTAGAAACGAGCAGTACTTC. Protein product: CASSADPGTRNEQYF.

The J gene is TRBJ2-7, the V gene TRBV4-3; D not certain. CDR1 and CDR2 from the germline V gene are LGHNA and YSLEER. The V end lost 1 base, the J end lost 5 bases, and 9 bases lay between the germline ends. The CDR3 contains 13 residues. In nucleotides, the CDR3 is TGCGCCAGCAGCCAAGGTCAGGCCCACGAGCAGTACTTC. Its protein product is CASSQGQAHEQYF.

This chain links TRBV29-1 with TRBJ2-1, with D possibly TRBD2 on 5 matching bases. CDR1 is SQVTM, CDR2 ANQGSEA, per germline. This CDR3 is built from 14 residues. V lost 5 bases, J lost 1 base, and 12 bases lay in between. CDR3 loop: CSVLLVRSYNEQFF. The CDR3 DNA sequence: TGCAGCGTTTTACTAGTCAGATCCTACAATGAGCAGTTCTTC.